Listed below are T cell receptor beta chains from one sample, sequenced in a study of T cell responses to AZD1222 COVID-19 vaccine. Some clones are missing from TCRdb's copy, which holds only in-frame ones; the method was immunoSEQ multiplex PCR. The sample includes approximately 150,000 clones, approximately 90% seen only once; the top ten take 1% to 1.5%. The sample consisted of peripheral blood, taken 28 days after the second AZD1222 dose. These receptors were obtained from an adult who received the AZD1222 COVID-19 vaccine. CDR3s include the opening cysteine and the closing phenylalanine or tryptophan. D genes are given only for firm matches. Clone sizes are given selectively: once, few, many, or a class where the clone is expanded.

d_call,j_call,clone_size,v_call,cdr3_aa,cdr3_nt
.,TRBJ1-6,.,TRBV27,CASSFQGSNSPLHF,TGTGCCAGCAGTTTTCAGGGGAGCAATTCACCCCTCCACTTT
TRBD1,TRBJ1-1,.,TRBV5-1,CASSPPGQGMNTEAFF,TGCGCCAGCAGCCCTCCGGGACAGGGGATGAACACTGAAGCTTTCTTT
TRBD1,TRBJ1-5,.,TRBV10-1,CASLFSQHIQGARNGPQHF,TGCGCCAGCCTCTTCTCGCAGCATATCCAGGGGGCCCGTAATGGGCCCCAGCATTTT
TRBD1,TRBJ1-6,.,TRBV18,CASSLGQANSPLHF,TGTGCCAGCTCACTCGGACAGGCTAATTCACCCCTCCACTTT
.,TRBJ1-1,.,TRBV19,CASRTGREGNTEAFF,TGTGCCAGTAGGACCGGCCGGGAGGGGAACACTGAAGCTTTCTTT
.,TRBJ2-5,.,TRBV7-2,CASSLRGTQYF,TGTGCCAGCAGCTTACGAGGGACCCAGTACTTC
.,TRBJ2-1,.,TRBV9,CASSVEGRVVGEQFF,TGTGCCAGCAGCGTAGAAGGCAGGGTGGTAGGTGAGCAGTTCTTC
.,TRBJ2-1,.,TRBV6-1,CASSERGTAFSYNEQFF,TGTGCCAGCAGTGAACGAGGCACGGCTTTTTCCTACAATGAGCAGTTCTTC
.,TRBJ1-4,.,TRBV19,CASSARFGEGHSTNEKLFF,TGTGCCAGTAGTGCCAGGTTTGGCGAAGGACATTCAACTAATGAAAAACTGTTTTTT
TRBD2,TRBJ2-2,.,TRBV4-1,CASSQVWTSGATGELFF,TGCGCCAGCAGCCAAGTCTGGACTAGCGGGGCGACCGGGGAGCTGTTTTTT
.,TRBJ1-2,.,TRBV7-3,CASSPGRANYGYTF,TGTGCCAGCAGTCCGGGAAGGGCTAACTATGGCTACACCTTC
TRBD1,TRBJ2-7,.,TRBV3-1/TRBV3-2,CASSQAGTGGMGQYF,TGTGCCAGCAGCCAGGCCGGGACAGGGGGCATGGGGCAGTACTTC
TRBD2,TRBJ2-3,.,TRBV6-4,CASSPRLAGFDTQYF,TGTGCCAGCAGTCCCCGACTAGCGGGGTTCGATACGCAGTATTTT
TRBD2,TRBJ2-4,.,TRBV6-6,CASTPGGGRAKNIQYF,TGTGCCAGCACTCCCGGGGGGGGTCGGGCCAAAAACATTCAGTACTTC
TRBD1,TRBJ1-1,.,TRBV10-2,CASSESLGQVRNTEAFF,TGCGCCAGCAGTGAGTCCCTGGGACAGGTTCGGAACACTGAAGCTTTCTTT
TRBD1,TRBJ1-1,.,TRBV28,CASSLYRGPNTEAFF,TGTGCCAGCAGTTTATACAGGGGGCCGAACACTGAAGCTTTCTTT
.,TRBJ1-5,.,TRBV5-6,CASGKWGLWGNQPQHF,TGTGCCAGCGGAAAATGGGGTCTGTGGGGGAATCAGCCCCAGCATTTT
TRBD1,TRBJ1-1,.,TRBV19,CASSIDMGDRQVTEAFF,TGTGCCAGTAGTATAGATATGGGGGACAGACAGGTCACTGAAGCTTTCTTT
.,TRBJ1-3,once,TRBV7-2,CASSLDRGPGNTIYF,TGTGCCAGCAGCTTGGATCGGGGGCCTGGAAACACCATATATTTT
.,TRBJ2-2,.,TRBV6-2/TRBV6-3,CASSQGSGELFF,TGTGCCAGCAGTCAAGGTTCCGGGGAGCTGTTTTTT
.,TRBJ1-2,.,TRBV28,CASSLASSSYYGYTF,TGTGCCAGCAGTTTGGCCTCCAGTTCTTACTATGGCTACACCTTC
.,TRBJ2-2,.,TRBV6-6,CASSPTGELFF,TGTGCCAGTTCCCCCACCGGGGAGCTGTTTTTT
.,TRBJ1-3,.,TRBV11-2,CASSFQGSLNTIYF,TGTGCCAGCAGCTTCCAGGGATCTCTAAACACCATATATTTT
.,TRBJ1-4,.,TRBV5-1,CASSLGTANEKLFF,TGCGCCAGCAGCTTGGGGACAGCGAATGAAAAACTGTTTTTT
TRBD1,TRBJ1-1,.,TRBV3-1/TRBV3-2,CASSPRDRGLPEAFF,TGTGCCAGCAGCCCTAGGGACAGGGGGCTCCCTGAAGCTTTCTTT
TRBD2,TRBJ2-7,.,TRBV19,CASRREDSGEQYF,TGTGCCTCCCGGCGGGAGGATTCAGGCGAGCAGTACTTC
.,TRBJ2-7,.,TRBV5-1,CASRLGLAISYEQYF,TGCGCCAGCAGACTGGGGCTAGCGATCTCCTACGAGCAGTACTTC
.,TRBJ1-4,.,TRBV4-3,CASSQDRRGREKLFF,TGCGCCAGCAGCCAAGACCGGCGAGGGCGTGAAAAACTGTTTTTT
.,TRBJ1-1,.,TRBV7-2,CASSLWGRGATEAFF,TGTGCCAGCAGCTTATGGGGGAGAGGGGCCACTGAAGCTTTCTTT
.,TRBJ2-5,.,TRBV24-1,CATSATGQETQYF,TGTGCCACCAGTGCGACAGGTCAAGAGACCCAGTACTTC
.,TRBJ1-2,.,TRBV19,CASGGRAYGYTF,TGTGCCAGCGGGGGCAGGGCCTATGGCTACACCTTC
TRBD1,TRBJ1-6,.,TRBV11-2,CASSSDRGIFGSPLHF,TGTGCCAGCAGCTCTGACAGGGGGATCTTTGGTTCACCCCTCCACTTT
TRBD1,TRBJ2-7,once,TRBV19,CASSSLGQGQDEQYF,TGTGCCAGTAGTTCACTCGGACAGGGGCAGGACGAGCAGTACTTC
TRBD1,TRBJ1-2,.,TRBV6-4,CASSQDRGYGYTF,TGTGCCAGCAGTCAGGACAGGGGCTATGGCTACACCTTC
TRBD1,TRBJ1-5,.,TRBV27,CASSLFTGGDQPQHF,TGTGCCAGCAGTCTGTTCACAGGGGGGGATCAGCCCCAGCATTTT